Listed here are 12 T cell receptor beta chains from one sample, sequenced in a study of neurological immune-mediated disorders. TCRdb ran MiXCR on the 5' RACE reads and lists one entry per CDR3 protein. Of around 20,000 distinct CDR3 sequences in the sample, 5% to 7% were seen once. Sequences were obtained from CD8+ T cells from blood. The receptors shown here come from a man younger than 35 in good health.

The chain is built from TRBV20-1 and TRBJ2-1; TRBD1 might be the D (6 bases). CDR1 is DFQATT, CDR2 SNEGSKA, per germline (reference sequence). V was shortened by 0 bases and J by 6 bases, with 9 bases between the two germline ends. The CDR3 covers 13 residues. The CDR3 DNA reads as TGCAGTGCTAGAGATAGCAGGGGCAATGAGCAGTTCTTC. Protein sequence: CSARDSRGNEQFF.

The table lists this clonotype with many counts. The J gene is TRBJ2-7, the V gene TRBV5-1, with 10 bases lining up with TRBD1. With 1 base clipped from V and 12 bases from J, the junction kept 13 bases outside the gene matches. The CDR3 loop spans 15 amino acids. The germline gives CDR1 SGHRS, CDR2 YFSETQ. The DNA of the CDR3 is TGCGCCAGCAGCTTGTCACCGGGACAGGGGAATTTTAGGTACTTC. Its translation is CASSLSPGQGNFRYF.

This clonotype was detected many times. The V gene is TRBV6-5, the J gene TRBJ1-6; D remains unclear. Germline V gives CDR1 MNHEY, CDR2 SVGAGI. Trimming cost V 4 bases and J 0 bases, with 10 bases left between them. The CDR3 runs 16 residues. In DNA, the CDR3 is TGTGCCAGCAGTTTCCTCAGTGCCTCCTATAATTCACCCCTCCACTTT. Protein: CASSFLSASYNSPLHF.

This clonotype was counted many times. The chain carries TRBV7-9 and TRBJ2-5; 14 bases agree with TRBD2. Germline values: CDR1 SEHNR, CDR2 FQNEAQ (reference sequence). CDR3 length: 14 amino acids. The J segment lost 4 bases and the V segment lost 5 bases, leaving 0 bases of the junction unmatched. CDR3 amino acids: CASSGTSGGETQYF. The CDR3 region has the DNA TGTGCCAGCAGCGGGACTAGCGGGGGAGAGACCCAGTACTTC.

In its sample, this clonotype was seen many times. The CDR3 loop reads CASSPLLAPGAQYF. The CDR3 region has the DNA TGTGCCAGCAGCCCTCTTTTAGCCCCGGGAGCGCAGTACTTC. The chain is built from TRBV7-9 and TRBJ2-7; D is perhaps TRBD2 (6 bases). V lost 5 bases and J 9 bases, leaving 20 bases between the germline ends. Germline V gene sequence: CDR1 SEHNR, CDR2 FQNEAQ (reference sequence). The CDR3 spans 14 residues.

This clonotype came up many times. The chain combines TRBV7-9 with TRBJ2-1; D remains ambiguous. Trimming shortened V by 5 bases and J by 7 bases, and 9 bases separated the two germline ends. The CDR3 covers 12 residues. The germline gives CDR1 SEHNR, CDR2 FQNEAQ (reference sequence). Here the CDR3 reads CASSDLLNEQFF. CDR3 in DNA: TGTGCCAGCAGCGACCTATTAAATGAGCAGTTCTTC. Filled out from reference TRBV7-9 and TRBJ2-1, the complete variable domain reads DTGVSQNPRHKITKRGQNVTFRCDPISEHNRLYWYRQTLGQGPEFLTYFQNEAQLEKSRLLSDRFSAERPKGSFSTLEIQRTEQGDSAMYLCASSDLLNEQFFGPGTRLTVL.

This chain uses TRBV27 with TRBJ2-7; unclear D gene. The CDR3 length is 13 residues. Per the germline V gene, CDR1 is MNHEY and CDR2 is SMNVEV (reference sequence). The V gene lost 4 bases and the J gene lost 0 bases, with 7 bases spanning the gap. The DNA of the CDR3 is TGTGCCAGCAGTTCTAGGACCTCCTACGAGCAGTACTTC. This gives the protein CASSSRTSYEQYF.

This clonotype has a count of ten or more. The chain combines TRBV5-1 with TRBJ2-1; TRBD2 matches 9 bases. This CDR3 region has 14 residues. The ends lost 5 bases at V and 4 bases at J; junction bases unmatched: 4. From germline, CDR1 is SGHRS and CDR2 YFSETQ. CDR3 in DNA: TGCGCCAGCAGTCATAGCGGGGGTTACAATGAGCAGTTCTTC. Translation gives CASSHSGGYNEQFF.

The rearrangement links TRBV5-6 to TRBJ1-5; 8 nucleotides line up with TRBD1. Germline CDR1 reads SGHDT; CDR2 reads YYEEEE. The CDR3 length is 15 residues. V dropped 4 bases and J dropped 3; count of bases not matched to a gene: 6. Written as DNA, the CDR3 is TGTGCCAGCAGCGTAACAGGGGGTTTCAATCAGCCCCAGCATTTT. It codes for CASSVTGGFNQPQHF.

This clonotype has ten or more counts. The chain has TRBV6-5 and TRBJ1-1; a weak D match, TRBD1 (5 bases). Deletions cut 0 bases from V and 5 bases from J, with 13 bases between. This CDR3 is built from 15 residues. Germline lookup yields CDR1 MNHEY and CDR2 SVGAGI. CDR3 amino acids: CASSYSWGGETEAFF. Written as DNA, the CDR3 is TGTGCCAGCAGTTACTCGTGGGGGGGAGAGACTGAAGCTTTCTTT.

This clonotype came up many times. The chain recombines TRBV10-3 with TRBJ2-7; TRBD2 matches at 8 bases. This CDR3 has 18 amino acids. V lost 5 bases, J lost 5 bases, and 20 bases stayed unmatched. Germline V gives CDR1 ENHRY, CDR2 SYGVKD. CDR3 in amino acids: CAISRPPGGVRIIDEQYF. CDR3 bases: TGTGCCATCAGTCGCCCTCCCGGGGGGGTAAGGATAATCGACGAGCAGTACTTC.

This clonotype was found many times. This sequence joins TRBV5-1 and TRBJ2-3; 7 bases line up with TRBD2. The CDR3 loop spans 18 amino acids. Germline CDR1 SGHRS, CDR2 YFSETQ. J gave up 2 bases and V 3 bases, and 15 bases lay outside the gene matches. The chain's CDR3 is CASSWYSGSSPLTDTQYF. The CDR3 region has the DNA TGCGCCAGCAGCTGGTATAGCGGGTCCTCCCCCCTCACAGATACGCAGTATTTT.